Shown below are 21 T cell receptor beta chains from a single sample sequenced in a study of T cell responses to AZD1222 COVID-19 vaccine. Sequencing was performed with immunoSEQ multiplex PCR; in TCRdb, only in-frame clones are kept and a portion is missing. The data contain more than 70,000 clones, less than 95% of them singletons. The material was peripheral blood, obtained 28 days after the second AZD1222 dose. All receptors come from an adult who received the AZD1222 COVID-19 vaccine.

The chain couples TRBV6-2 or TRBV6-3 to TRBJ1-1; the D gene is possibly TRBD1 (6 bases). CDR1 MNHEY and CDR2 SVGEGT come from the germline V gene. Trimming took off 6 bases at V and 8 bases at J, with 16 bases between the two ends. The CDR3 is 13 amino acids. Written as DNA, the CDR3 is TGTGCCAGCAGCCGACGACAGGAATCAGAAGCTTTCTTT. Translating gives CASSRRQESEAFF.

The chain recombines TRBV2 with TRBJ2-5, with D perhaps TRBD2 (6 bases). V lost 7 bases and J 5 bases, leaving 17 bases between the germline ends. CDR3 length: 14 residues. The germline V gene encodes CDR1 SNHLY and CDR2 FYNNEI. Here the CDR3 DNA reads TGTGCCAGCACCCCCCTACACAGCGGGGAGACCCAGTACTTC. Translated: CASTPLHSGETQYF.

The CDR3 region has the DNA TGTGCCAGCAGTACGGGCTGGGACTTTCGCACAGATACGCAGTATTTT. It translates to CASSTGWDFRTDTQYF. The chain recombines TRBV6-6 with TRBJ2-3; perhaps TRBD2 as D (6 bases). Between the trimmed V and J ends, which lost 5 bases and 1 base, there was a span of 16 bases. This CDR3 comprises 16 residues. The germline V gene has CDR1 MNHNY and CDR2 SVGAGI (reference sequence).

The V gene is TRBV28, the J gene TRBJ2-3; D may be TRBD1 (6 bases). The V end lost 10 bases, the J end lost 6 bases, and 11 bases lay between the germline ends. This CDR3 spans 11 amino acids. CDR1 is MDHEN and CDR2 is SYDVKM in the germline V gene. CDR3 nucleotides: TGTGCCACACAGGGTATGGATACGCAGTATTTT. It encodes CATQGMDTQYF. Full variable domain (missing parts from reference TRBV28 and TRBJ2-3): DVKVTQSSRYLVKRTGEKVFLECVQDMDHENMFWYRQDPGLGLRLIYFSYDVKMKEKGDIPEGYSVSREKKERFSLILESASTNQTSMYLCATQGMDTQYFGPGTRLTVL.

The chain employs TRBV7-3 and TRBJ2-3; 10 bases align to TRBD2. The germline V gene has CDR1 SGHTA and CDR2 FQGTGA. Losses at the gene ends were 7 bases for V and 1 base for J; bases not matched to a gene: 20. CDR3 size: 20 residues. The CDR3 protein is CASTVTGLSGRAGGTDTQYF. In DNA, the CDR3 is TGTGCCAGCACCGTTACCGGGTTAAGCGGGAGGGCCGGGGGCACAGATACGCAGTATTTT.

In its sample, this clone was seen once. In nucleotides, the CDR3 is TGTGCCAGCAGCTCCCAGGGAAGGATTGGCTACACCTTC. It encodes CASSSQGRIGYTF. The V call is TRBV6-5, the J call TRBJ1-2; D possibly corresponds to TRBD1 (5 bases). Germline CDR1 and CDR2: MNHEY and SVGAGI. V was cut by 6 bases and J by 7 bases, with 15 bases left in between. The CDR3 length is 13 residues.

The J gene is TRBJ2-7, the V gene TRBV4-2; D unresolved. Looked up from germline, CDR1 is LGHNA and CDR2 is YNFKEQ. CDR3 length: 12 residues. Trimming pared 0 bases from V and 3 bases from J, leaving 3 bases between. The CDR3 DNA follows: TGTGCCAGCAGCCAAGAAGGCTACGAGCAGTACTTC. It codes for CASSQEGYEQYF.

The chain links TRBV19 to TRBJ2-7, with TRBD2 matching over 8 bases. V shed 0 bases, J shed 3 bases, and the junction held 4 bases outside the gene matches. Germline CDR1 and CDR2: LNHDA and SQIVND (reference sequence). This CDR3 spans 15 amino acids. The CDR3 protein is CASSIESGRSYEQYF. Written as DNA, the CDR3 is TGTGCCAGTAGTATAGAGAGCGGGAGAAGCTACGAGCAGTACTTC.

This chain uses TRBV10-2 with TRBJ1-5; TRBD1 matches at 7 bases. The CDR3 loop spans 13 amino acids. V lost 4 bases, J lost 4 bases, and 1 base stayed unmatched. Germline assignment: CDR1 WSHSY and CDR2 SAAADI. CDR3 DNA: TGCGCCAGCAGTGCAGGGGGGAATCAGCCCCAGCATTTT. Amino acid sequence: CASSAGGNQPQHF.

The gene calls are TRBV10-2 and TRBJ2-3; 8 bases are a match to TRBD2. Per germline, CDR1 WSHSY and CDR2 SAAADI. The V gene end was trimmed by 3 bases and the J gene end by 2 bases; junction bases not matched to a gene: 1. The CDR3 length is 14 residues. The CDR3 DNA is TGCGCCAGCAGTGAACTAGCGGTCACAGATACGCAGTATTTT. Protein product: CASSELAVTDTQYF.

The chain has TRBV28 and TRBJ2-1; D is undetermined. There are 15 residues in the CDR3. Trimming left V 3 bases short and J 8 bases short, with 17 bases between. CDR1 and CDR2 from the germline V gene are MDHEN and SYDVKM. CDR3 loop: CASSLTPISPYEQFF. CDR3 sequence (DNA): TGTGCCAGCAGTTTGACTCCTATATCTCCGTATGAGCAGTTCTTC.

CDR3 DNA sequence: TGTGCCAGCAGCGCACGACAGGGGGGAGAGACCCAGTACTTC. This encodes CASSARQGGETQYF. The genes are TRBV11-2 and TRBJ2-5, with 9 bases lining up with TRBD1. The J segment lost 4 bases and the V segment lost 5 bases, leaving 5 bases of the junction unmatched. Germline loops: CDR1 SGHAT, CDR2 FQNNGV. This CDR3 has 14 residues.

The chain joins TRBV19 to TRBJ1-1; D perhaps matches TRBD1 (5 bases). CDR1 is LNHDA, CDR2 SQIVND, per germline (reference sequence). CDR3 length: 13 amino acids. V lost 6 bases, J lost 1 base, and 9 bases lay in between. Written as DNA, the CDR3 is TGTGCCAGTAGCACGAGGGGGAACACTGAAGCTTTCTTT. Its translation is CASSTRGNTEAFF.

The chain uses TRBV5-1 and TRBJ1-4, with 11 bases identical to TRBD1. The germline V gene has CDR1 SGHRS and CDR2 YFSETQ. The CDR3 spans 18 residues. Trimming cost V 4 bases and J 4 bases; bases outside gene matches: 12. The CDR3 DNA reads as TGCGCCAGCAGCAGGACAGGGGGCAGCAAACCCTTTAATGAAAAACTGTTTTTT. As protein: CASSRTGGSKPFNEKLFF.

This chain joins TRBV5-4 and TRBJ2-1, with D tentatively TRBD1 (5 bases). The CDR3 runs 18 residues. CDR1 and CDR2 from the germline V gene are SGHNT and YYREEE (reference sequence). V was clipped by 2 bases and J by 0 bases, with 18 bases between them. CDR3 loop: CASSFRSTALSSYNEQFF. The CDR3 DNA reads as TGTGCCAGCAGCTTTCGCTCGACAGCCTTGAGCTCCTACAATGAGCAGTTCTTC.

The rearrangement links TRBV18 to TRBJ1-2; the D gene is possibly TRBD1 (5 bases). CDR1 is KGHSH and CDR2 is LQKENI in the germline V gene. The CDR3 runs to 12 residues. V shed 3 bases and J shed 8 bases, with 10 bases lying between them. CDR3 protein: CASSPQGGGYTF. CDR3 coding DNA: TGTGCCAGCTCACCCCAGGGCGGCGGCTACACCTTC.

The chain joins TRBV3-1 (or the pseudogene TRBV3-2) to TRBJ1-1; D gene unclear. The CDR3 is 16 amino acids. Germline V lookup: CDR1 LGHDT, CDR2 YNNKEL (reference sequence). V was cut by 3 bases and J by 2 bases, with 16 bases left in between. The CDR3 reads CASSHSTDLLNTEAFF. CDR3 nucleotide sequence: TGTGCCAGCAGCCACTCCACAGATTTGTTAAACACTGAAGCTTTCTTT.

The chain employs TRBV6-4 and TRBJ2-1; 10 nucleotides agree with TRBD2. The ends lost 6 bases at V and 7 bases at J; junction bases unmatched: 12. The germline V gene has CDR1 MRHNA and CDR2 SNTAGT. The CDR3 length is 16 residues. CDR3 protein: CASREREGTGGNEQFF. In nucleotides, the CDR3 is TGTGCCAGCAGGGAGCGGGAGGGCACCGGGGGAAATGAGCAGTTCTTC.

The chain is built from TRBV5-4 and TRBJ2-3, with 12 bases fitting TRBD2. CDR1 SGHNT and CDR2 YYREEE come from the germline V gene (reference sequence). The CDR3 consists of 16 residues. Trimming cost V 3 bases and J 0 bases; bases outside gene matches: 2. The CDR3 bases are TGTGCCAGCAGCTCAGGGACTAGCGGGAGCACAGATACGCAGTATTTT. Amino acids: CASSSGTSGSTDTQYF. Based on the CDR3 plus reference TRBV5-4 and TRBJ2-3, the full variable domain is ETGVTQSPTHLIKTRGQQVTLRCSSQSGHNTVSWYQQALGQGPQFIFQYYREEENGRGNFPPRFSGLQFPNYSSELNVNALELDDSALYLCASSSGTSGSTDTQYFGPGTRLTVL.

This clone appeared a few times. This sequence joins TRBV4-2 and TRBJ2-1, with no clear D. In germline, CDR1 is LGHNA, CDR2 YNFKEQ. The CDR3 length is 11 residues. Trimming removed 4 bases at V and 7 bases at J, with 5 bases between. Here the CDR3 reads CASSRENEQFF. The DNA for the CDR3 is TGTGCCAGCAGCCGCGAAAATGAGCAGTTCTTC.

The chain's CDR3 is CASSPGTSGTYEQYF. As DNA, the CDR3 is TGTGCCAGCAGTCCCGGGACTAGCGGTACCTACGAGCAGTACTTC. This chain links TRBV3-1 (or the pseudogene TRBV3-2) with TRBJ2-7, with 11 bases matching TRBD2. The CDR3 length is 15 residues. Trimming at V came to 6 bases and at J to 2 bases, leaving 6 bases not matched to a gene. Looked up from germline, CDR1 is LGHDT and CDR2 is YNNKEL (reference sequence).